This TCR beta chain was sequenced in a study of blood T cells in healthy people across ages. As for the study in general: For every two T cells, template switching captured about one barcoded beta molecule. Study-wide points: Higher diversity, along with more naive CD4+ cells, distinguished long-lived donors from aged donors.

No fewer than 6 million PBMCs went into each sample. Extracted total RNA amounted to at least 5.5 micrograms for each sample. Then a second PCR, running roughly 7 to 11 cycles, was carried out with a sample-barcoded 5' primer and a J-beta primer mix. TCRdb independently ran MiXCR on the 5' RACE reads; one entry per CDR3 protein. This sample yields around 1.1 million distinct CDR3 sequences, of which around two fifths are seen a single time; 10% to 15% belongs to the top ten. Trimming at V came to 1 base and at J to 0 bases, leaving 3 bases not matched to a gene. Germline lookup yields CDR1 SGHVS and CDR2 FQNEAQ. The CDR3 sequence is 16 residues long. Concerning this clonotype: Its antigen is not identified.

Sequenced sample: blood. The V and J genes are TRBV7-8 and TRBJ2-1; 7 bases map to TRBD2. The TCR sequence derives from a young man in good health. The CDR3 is CASSLVERGSYNEQFF. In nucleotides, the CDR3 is TGTGCCAGCAGCTTAGTTGAGCGGGGCTCCTACAATGAGCAGTTCTTC. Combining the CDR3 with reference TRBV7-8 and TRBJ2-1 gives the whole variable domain GAGVSQSPRYKVAKRGQDVALRCDPISGHVSLFWYQQALGQGPEFLTYFQNEAQLDKSGLPSDRFFAERPEGSVSTLKIQRTQQEDSAVYLCASSLVERGSYNEQFFGPGTRLTVL.